A single T cell receptor beta chain is shown here with its context. Gene and germline names: mouse. The read stops 4 residues short of the end of the CDR3; the missing end is completed from the germline J gene. The sample comes from a study of CD8+ T cells in alopecia areata. Background on the study: It was approximately 7-11-week-old female C3H/HeJ mice that received skin from 6-12-month-old C3H/HeJ graft donors with spontaneous alopecia.

The CDR3 consists of 13 residues. The V gene's germline CDR1 is NNHNN and CDR2 SYGAGS (reference sequence). The study sorted pooled cutaneous lymph node cells by CD4, CD8alpha, NKG2D, NKG2ACE and other markers. The authors extracted RNA and reverse transcribed it into cDNA as the sequencing template. Measured with immunoSEQ multiplex PCR; TCRdb has only the in-frame clones, and not every one. This sample shows about 300,000 clones and no singletons; more than 1% rests with the ten largest. This receptor was obtained from a C3H/HeJ mouse with alopecia areata. The MHC haplotype recorded for the strain is H2-k. V usage is TRBV13-2 and J usage is TRBJ2-7; D is perhaps TRBD1 (6 bases). Sequenced sample: CD4+ T cells sorted from a lymph node. CDR3 residues: CASGASDSYEQYF. CDR3 DNA (partial): TGTGCCAGCGGTGCCTCGGACAGTTAT.